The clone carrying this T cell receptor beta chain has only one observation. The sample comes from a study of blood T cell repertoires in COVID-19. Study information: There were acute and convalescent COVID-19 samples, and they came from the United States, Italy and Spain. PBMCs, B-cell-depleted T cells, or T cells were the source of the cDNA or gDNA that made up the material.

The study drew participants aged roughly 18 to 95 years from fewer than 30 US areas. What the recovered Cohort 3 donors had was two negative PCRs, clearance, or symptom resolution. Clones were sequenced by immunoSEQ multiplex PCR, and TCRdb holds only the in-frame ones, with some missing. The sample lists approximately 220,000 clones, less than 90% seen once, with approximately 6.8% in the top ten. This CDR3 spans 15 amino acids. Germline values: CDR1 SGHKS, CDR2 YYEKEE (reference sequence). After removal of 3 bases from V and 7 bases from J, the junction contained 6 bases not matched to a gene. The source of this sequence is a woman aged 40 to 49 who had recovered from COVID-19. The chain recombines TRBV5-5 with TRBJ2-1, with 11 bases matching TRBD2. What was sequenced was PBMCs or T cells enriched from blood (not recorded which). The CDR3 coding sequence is TGTGCCAGCAGCTCGCTAGCGGGAGGACCGAATGAGCAGTTCTTC. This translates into CASSSLAGGPNEQFF.